The entry that follows covers one T cell receptor beta chain sequence. Its target is unknown. The sample comes from a study of T cells after yellow fever vaccination. General study findings and limits: Within FACS-sorted repertoires, abundant clonotypes contaminating from the bulk population could be present. Reappearing after the booster were most of the clones from primary vaccination (approximately 96% CD4, around 88% CD8).

This CDR3 spans 14 amino acids. V dropped 3 bases and J dropped 8; count of bases not matched to a gene: 9. Per the germline V gene, CDR1 is SGHRS and CDR2 is YFSETQ. One entry per CDR3 protein results from TCRdb running MiXCR on the 5' RACE reads. The sample has 120,000 or so distinct CDR3 sequences, about 8.8% seen once. The sequence was obtained from a man between 18 and 35 years old who received the YFV17D yellow fever vaccine. The V and J genes are TRBV5-1 and TRBJ1-1, with 8 bases matching TRBD1. The sequencing here drew on CD8+ T cells sorted from PBMCs, taken on the day of the yellow fever booster vaccination. CDR3 residues: CASSSGQGLSEAFF. CDR3 bases: TGCGCCAGCAGCTCCGGACAGGGACTTTCCGAAGCTTTCTTT.